The 28 T cell receptor beta chains below come from one sample, sequenced in a study of cytomegalovirus exposure and HLA in healthy donors. The PCR was carried out with 60 Vbeta primers and 13 Jbeta primers. Produced via immunoSEQ multiplex PCR; TCRdb's table is partial and in-frame only. Recorded here are 200,000 to 250,000 clones; the top ten clones represent roughly 0.98%. Sequencing was done on a sample of PBMCs. These receptors were taken from a young woman in good health and CMV-seropositive.

This rearrangement joins TRBV5-1 to TRBJ2-5; D might be TRBD1 or TRBD2, each matching 5 bases. The J call may not be correct, given that the DNA end is closer to TRBJ2-7. Germline values: CDR1 SGHRS, CDR2 YFSETQ. The CDR3 loop spans 15 amino acids. As DNA, the CDR3 is TGCGCCAGCAGCCCTCCCGTTGGGGGCTCCTACGAGCAGTACTTC. Translated, it gives CASSPPVGGSYEQYF.

The chain has TRBV5-4 and TRBJ1-4; a weak D match, TRBD1 (5 bases). Germline CDR1 reads SGHNT; CDR2 reads YYREEE (reference sequence). The CDR3 contains 16 residues. V lost 4 bases to trimming and J lost 5 bases, with 18 bases between them. The CDR3 region is CASSNRDSGWNEKLFF. CDR3 DNA sequence: TGTGCCAGCAGCAACCGGGACTCGGGGTGGAATGAAAAACTGTTTTTT.

This chain connects TRBV6-6 to TRBJ2-5; D gene ambiguous. TRBJ2-7 explains the end of the DNA better; the J call may be wrong. CDR3 length: 12 residues. Looked up from germline, CDR1 is MNHNY and CDR2 is SVGAGI (reference sequence). CDR3 sequence (DNA): TGTGCCAGCAGTCCAGGATCCTACGAGCAGTACTTC. Its translation is CASSPGSYEQYF.

The V gene is TRBV28, the J gene TRBJ1-1; D is unclear. The V gene lost 6 bases and the J gene lost 1 base, with 9 bases spanning the gap. Germline V gene data show CDR1 as MDHEN and CDR2 as SYDVKM. The CDR3 is 13 amino acids. Here the CDR3 reads CASSIVRNTEAFF. Here the CDR3 DNA reads TGTGCCAGCAGCATTGTGCGGAACACTGAAGCTTTCTTT.

This rearrangement joins TRBV28 to TRBJ1-4; 7 bases line up with TRBD1. The J segment lost 7 bases and the V segment lost 7 bases, leaving 9 bases of the junction unmatched. Germline V CDR1 and CDR2: MDHEN, SYDVKM. The CDR3 spans 14 residues. The CDR3 loop reads CASNLQGTAEKLFF. CDR3 DNA sequence: TGTGCCAGCAACTTACAGGGGACGGCTGAAAAACTGTTTTTT. The whole variable domain, filled in from reference TRBV28 and TRBJ1-4, reads DVKVTQSSRYLVKRTGEKVFLECVQDMDHENMFWYRQDPGLGLRLIYFSYDVKMKEKGDIPEGYSVSREKKERFSLILESASTNQTSMYLCASNLQGTAEKLFFGSGTQLSVL.

The rearrangement links TRBV30 to TRBJ1-1; 8 bases are a match to TRBD1. The CDR3 covers 12 residues. Germline loops: CDR1 GTSNPN, CDR2 SVGIG (reference sequence). CDR3 sequence (DNA): TGTGCTCATGACAGGGGCTACACTGAAGCTTTCTTT. Encoded protein: CAHDRGYTEAFF.

The chain is built from TRBV2 and TRBJ1-5; 9 nucleotides agree with TRBD1. Germline lookup yields CDR1 SNHLY and CDR2 FYNNEI. V dropped 4 bases and J dropped 2; count of bases not matched to a gene: 3. CDR3 length: 15 amino acids. CDR3 region: CASSAGQGGNQPQHF. The CDR3 DNA is TGTGCCAGCAGTGCGGGACAGGGAGGCAATCAGCCCCAGCATTTT.

V usage is TRBV6-5 and J usage is TRBJ1-1; a weak D match, TRBD1 (5 bases). Looked up from germline, CDR1 is MNHEY and CDR2 is SVGAGI. The CDR3 spans 14 residues. The ends were cut back, 4 bases at V and 5 bases at J, with 14 bases in the middle. The CDR3 is CASSSIRVWTEAFF. The CDR3 DNA reads TGTGCCAGCAGTTCTATCAGGGTGTGGACTGAAGCTTTCTTT.

The V and J genes are TRBV27 and TRBJ1-2; tentatively, D is TRBD1 (5 bases). CDR1 MNHEY and CDR2 SMNVEV come from the germline V gene (reference sequence). The CDR3 has 16 amino acids. With 3 bases removed from V and 8 bases from J, the gap between germline ends came to 22 bases. Written as DNA, the CDR3 is TGTGCCAGCAGTTTCGTTATGGGGGGTTCTTTGGGGGGCTACACCTTC. It yields the protein CASSFVMGGSLGGYTF.

This rearrangement joins TRBV10-3 to TRBJ2-7, with 9 bases fitting TRBD1. Losses at the gene ends were 4 bases for V and 0 bases for J; bases not matched to a gene: 4. The CDR3 runs to 15 residues. CDR1 ENHRY and CDR2 SYGVKD come from the germline V gene. CDR3 DNA sequence: TGTGCCATCAGTGCCGGGACAGGGAGCTCCTACGAGCAGTACTTC. Translated: CAISAGTGSSYEQYF.

This rearrangement joins TRBV19 to TRBJ1-1; unclear D gene. Germline-derived CDR1 and CDR2 are LNHDA and SQIVND (reference sequence). The CDR3 consists of 14 residues. The V gene lost 1 base and the J gene lost 6 bases, with 12 bases spanning the gap. DNA of the CDR3: TGTGCCAGTAGTATAGTGGGAGTCGGGGCTGAAGCTTTCTTT. Encoded protein: CASSIVGVGAEAFF.

The chain has TRBV7-2 and TRBJ1-1; D perhaps matches TRBD1 (5 bases). Germline CDR1 is SGHTA and CDR2 is FQGNSA. The CDR3 has 12 amino acids. V gave up 3 bases and J gave up 4 bases, with 6 bases separating them. CDR3 loop: CASSLGRTEAFF. DNA of the CDR3: TGTGCCAGCAGCTTGGGGCGCACTGAAGCTTTCTTT.

The chain carries TRBV18 and TRBJ1-1, with TRBD1 as a possible D gene (5 bases). The CDR3 totals 17 residues. Germline-derived CDR1 and CDR2 are KGHSH and LQKENI. The germline V and J ends were trimmed by 1 base and 0 bases, with 15 bases remaining between them. The CDR3 sequence is CASSPLGQGSMNTEAFF. The CDR3 DNA is TGTGCCAGCTCACCACTTGGACAAGGTAGCATGAACACTGAAGCTTTCTTT. The full variable domain, its missing parts supplied by reference TRBV18 and TRBJ1-1, is NAGVMQNPRHLVRRRGQEARLRCSPMKGHSHVYWYRQLPEEGLKFMVYLQKENIIDESGMPKERFSAEFPKEGPSILRIQQVVRGDSAAYFCASSPLGQGSMNTEAFFGQGTRLTVV.

The rearrangement links TRBV9 to TRBJ2-7, with 8 bases that match TRBD1. CDR1 and CDR2 from the germline V gene are SGDLS and YYNGEE. J lost 6 bases, V lost 3 bases, and 14 bases had no gene match. CDR3 length: 16 amino acids. As DNA, the CDR3 is TGTGCCAGCAGCGCATACCAGGGGGCGCTTGGTCCCGAGCAGTACTTC. It specifies CASSAYQGALGPEQYF. The variable domain in full, with the rest retrieved from reference TRBV9 and TRBJ2-7, is DSGVTQTPKHLITATGQRVTLRCSPRSGDLSVYWYQQSLDQGLQFLIQYYNGEERAKGNILERFSAQQFPDLHSELNLSSLELGDSALYFCASSAYQGALGPEQYFGPGTRLTVT.

The chain links TRBV5-1 to TRBJ2-2; tentatively, D is TRBD2 (6 bases). V lost 3 bases and J 6 bases, leaving 12 bases between the germline ends. Germline V gene lookup returns CDR1 SGHRS and CDR2 YFSETQ. This CDR3 region has 14 residues. In DNA form, the CDR3 reads TGCGCCAGCAGCTCGAAACTAGCTCCCGGGGAGCTGTTTTTT. Translated, it gives CASSSKLAPGELFF.

The chain joins TRBV19 to TRBJ2-1; D might be TRBD2 (6 bases). The CDR3 consists of 15 residues. V lost 3 bases and J lost 7, with 16 bases in between. Germline V CDR1 and CDR2: LNHDA, SQIVND (reference sequence). CDR3 sequence (DNA): TGTGCCAGTAGTATTTACCGGGACTGGGGAAATGAGCAGTTCTTC. Translated, it gives CASSIYRDWGNEQFF.

The V gene is TRBV18, the J gene TRBJ2-7, with TRBD2 matching 10 bases. The CDR3 loop spans 16 amino acids. V dropped 3 bases and J dropped 1; count of bases not matched to a gene: 6. Germline V gene lookup returns CDR1 KGHSH and CDR2 LQKENI. The CDR3 protein is CASSPRSGGPSYEQYF. The DNA for the CDR3 is TGTGCCAGCTCACCTCGTAGCGGGGGGCCTTCCTACGAGCAGTACTTC.

V is TRBV11-3 and J is TRBJ2-1; 12 nucleotides match TRBD1. The CDR3 runs 16 residues. With V trimmed by 4 bases and J by 7 bases, 8 bases remained unmatched. CDR1 and CDR2 from the germline V gene are SGHNT and YENEEA. The CDR3 loop reads CASSSSWDRGQNEQFF. CDR3 DNA: TGTGCCAGCAGCTCCAGCTGGGACAGGGGGCAGAATGAGCAGTTCTTC.

The rearrangement joins TRBV11-2 to TRBJ2-3, with 7 positions matching TRBD2. Germline V CDR1 and CDR2: SGHAT, FQNNGV. With V trimmed by 1 base and J by 6 bases, 7 bases remained unmatched. CDR3 size: 15 residues. The CDR3, as DNA: TGTGCCAGCAGCTTAGTGGCGGGAGCTACGGATACGCAGTATTTT. Amino acid sequence: CASSLVAGATDTQYF.

The V gene is TRBV28, the J gene TRBJ2-7; 9 positions match TRBD2. CDR1 and CDR2 from the germline V gene are MDHEN and SYDVKM. CDR3 length: 16 amino acids. J gave up 5 bases and V 8 bases, and 16 bases lay outside the gene matches. The CDR3 is CASALGREGLPHEQYF. In nucleotides, the CDR3 is TGTGCCAGCGCCCTTGGGCGGGAGGGCCTCCCCCACGAGCAGTACTTC.

The rearrangement links TRBV5-1 to TRBJ2-3, with TRBD1 as a possible D gene (5 bases). V lost 0 bases and J lost 6, with 14 bases in between. The CDR3 runs to 15 residues. CDR1 and CDR2 (germline): SGHRS, YFSETQ. The CDR3 reads CASSLGQGYDDTQYF. The CDR3 region has the DNA TGCGCCAGCAGCTTGGGGCAGGGCTATGACGATACGCAGTATTTT.

The chain links TRBV30 to TRBJ1-1; D might be TRBD1 (5 bases). Germline CDR1 and CDR2: GTSNPN and SVGIG (reference sequence). V was trimmed by 0 bases and J by 6 bases, leaving 14 bases between them. This CDR3 has 14 amino acids. The CDR3 loop reads CAWSVLDREAEAFF. As DNA, the CDR3 is TGTGCCTGGAGTGTACTCGACAGAGAAGCTGAAGCTTTCTTT.

J is TRBJ1-3 and V is TRBV5-1; D possibly corresponds to TRBD1 (5 bases). Trimming stripped 4 bases from V and 0 bases from J, with 11 bases between. The CDR3 contains 15 residues. CDR1 is SGHRS and CDR2 is YFSETQ in the germline V gene. CDR3 amino acids: CASSIPGNSGNTIYF. The CDR3 nucleotides are TGCGCCAGCAGCATTCCAGGGAACTCTGGAAACACCATATATTTT.

The V and J genes are TRBV5-6 and TRBJ2-5; a possible D gene is TRBD1 (8 bases). The CDR3 spans 16 residues. Trimming shortened V by 5 bases and J by 2 bases, and 19 bases separated the two germline ends. CDR1 and CDR2 (germline): SGHDT, YYEEEE. CDR3 loop: CASRENRGGRQETQYF. CDR3 DNA: TGTGCCAGCAGAGAAAACAGGGGGGGAAGGCAAGAGACCCAGTACTTC. Using reference TRBV5-6 and TRBJ2-5 for the parts outside the CDR3, the full variable domain is DAGVTQSPTHLIKTRGQQVTLRCSPKSGHDTVSWYQQALGQGPQFIFQYYEEEERQRGNFPDRFSGHQFPNYSSELNVNALLLGDSALYLCASRENRGGRQETQYFGPGTRLLVL.

CDR3 nucleotides: TGTGCCATCAGGTCGGAACTAATCTCTGGAAACACCATATATTTT. Protein sequence: CAIRSELISGNTIYF. The chain links TRBV10-3 to TRBJ1-3; D is undetermined. The V end was cut by 6 bases, the J end by 0 bases, with 12 bases between. The CDR3 covers 15 residues. Germline-derived CDR1 and CDR2 are ENHRY and SYGVKD.

The chain recombines TRBV5-6 with TRBJ2-5; TRBD1 aligns across 7 bases. The J call is in doubt because the DNA end fits TRBJ2-7 better. The length of the CDR3 is 16 residues. The germline CDR1 and CDR2 sequences are SGHDT and YYEEEE. Written as DNA, the CDR3 is TGTGCCAGCAGCCATTTGCGAGGGGGCGCCCCCTACGAGCAGTACTTC. Protein product: CASSHLRGGAPYEQYF.

This chain uses TRBV6-1 with TRBJ1-1; D gene unclear. V was trimmed by 8 bases and J by 1 base, leaving 8 bases between them. Germline assignment: CDR1 MNHNS and CDR2 SASEGT. The CDR3 runs 12 residues. The CDR3: CASCRQNTEAFF. Here the CDR3 DNA reads TGTGCCAGCTGCAGACAGAACACTGAAGCTTTCTTT.

This chain connects TRBV29-1 to TRBJ2-1; TRBD2 matches at 9 bases. Germline CDR1 is SQVTM and CDR2 is ANQGSEA. The ends lost 5 bases at V and 2 bases at J; junction bases unmatched: 1. CDR3 length equals 13 residues. The CDR3 is CSVSGRTYNEQFF. The CDR3 DNA is TGCAGCGTTAGCGGGAGGACCTACAATGAGCAGTTCTTC.